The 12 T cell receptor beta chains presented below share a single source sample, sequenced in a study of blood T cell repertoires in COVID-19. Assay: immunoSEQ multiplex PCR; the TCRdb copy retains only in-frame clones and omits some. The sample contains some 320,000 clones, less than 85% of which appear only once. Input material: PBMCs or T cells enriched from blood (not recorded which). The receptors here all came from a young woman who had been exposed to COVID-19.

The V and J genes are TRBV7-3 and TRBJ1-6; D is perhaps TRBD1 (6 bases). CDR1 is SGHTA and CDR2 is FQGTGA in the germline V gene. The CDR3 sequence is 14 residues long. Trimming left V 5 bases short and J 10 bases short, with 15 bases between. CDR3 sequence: CASSLGQNASPLHF. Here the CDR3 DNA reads TGTGCCAGCAGCCTGGGACAAAATGCCTCACCCCTCCACTTT.

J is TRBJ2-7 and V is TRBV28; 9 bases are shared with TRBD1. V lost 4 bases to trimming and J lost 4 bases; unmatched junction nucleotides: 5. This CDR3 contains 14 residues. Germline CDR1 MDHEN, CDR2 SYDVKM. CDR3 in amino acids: CASSSGQGWYEQYF. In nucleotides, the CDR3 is TGTGCCAGCAGTTCGGGACAGGGTTGGTACGAGCAGTACTTC.

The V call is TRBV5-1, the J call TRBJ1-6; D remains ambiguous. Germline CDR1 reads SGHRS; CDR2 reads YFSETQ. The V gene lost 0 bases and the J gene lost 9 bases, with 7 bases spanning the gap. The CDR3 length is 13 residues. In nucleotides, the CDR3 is TGCGCCAGCAGCTTGGACGTCGGTTCACCCCTCCACTTT. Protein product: CASSLDVGSPLHF.

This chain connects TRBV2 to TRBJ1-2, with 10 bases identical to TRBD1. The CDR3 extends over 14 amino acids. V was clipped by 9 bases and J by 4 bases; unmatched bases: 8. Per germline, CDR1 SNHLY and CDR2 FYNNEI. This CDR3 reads CASVGQGVPYGYTF. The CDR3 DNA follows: TGTGCCAGTGTAGGACAGGGGGTCCCCTATGGCTACACCTTC.

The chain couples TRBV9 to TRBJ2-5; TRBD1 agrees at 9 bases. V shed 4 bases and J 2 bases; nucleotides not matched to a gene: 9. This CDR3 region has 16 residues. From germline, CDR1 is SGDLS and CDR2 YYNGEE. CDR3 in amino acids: CASSLDRGVWQETQYF. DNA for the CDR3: TGTGCCAGCAGCCTGGACAGGGGTGTTTGGCAAGAGACCCAGTACTTC.

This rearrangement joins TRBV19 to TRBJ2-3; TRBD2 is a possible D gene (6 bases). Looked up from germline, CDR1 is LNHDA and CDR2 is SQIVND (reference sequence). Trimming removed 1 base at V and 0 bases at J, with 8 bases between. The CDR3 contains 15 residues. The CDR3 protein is CASSIGGISTDTQYF. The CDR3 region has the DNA TGTGCCAGTAGTATAGGCGGGATTAGCACAGATACGCAGTATTTT.

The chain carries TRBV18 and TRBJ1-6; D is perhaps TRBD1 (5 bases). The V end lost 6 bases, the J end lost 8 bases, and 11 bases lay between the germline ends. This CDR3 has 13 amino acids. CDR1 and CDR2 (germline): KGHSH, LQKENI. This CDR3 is CASSRQSDSPLHF. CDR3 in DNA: TGTGCCAGCTCCAGACAGTCAGATTCACCCCTCCACTTT.

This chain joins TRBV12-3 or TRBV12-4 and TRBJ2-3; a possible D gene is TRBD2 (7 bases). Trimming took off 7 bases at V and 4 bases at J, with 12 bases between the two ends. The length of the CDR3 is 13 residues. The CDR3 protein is CASNGGPSDTQYF. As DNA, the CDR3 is TGTGCCAGCAACGGGGGGCCATCAGATACGCAGTATTTT.

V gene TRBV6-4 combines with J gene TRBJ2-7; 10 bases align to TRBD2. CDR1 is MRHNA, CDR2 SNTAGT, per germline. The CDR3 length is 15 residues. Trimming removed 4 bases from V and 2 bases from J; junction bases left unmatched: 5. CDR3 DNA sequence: TGTGCCAGCAGTGTAATAGCGGGGGGACCCTACGAGCAGTACTTC. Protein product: CASSVIAGGPYEQYF.

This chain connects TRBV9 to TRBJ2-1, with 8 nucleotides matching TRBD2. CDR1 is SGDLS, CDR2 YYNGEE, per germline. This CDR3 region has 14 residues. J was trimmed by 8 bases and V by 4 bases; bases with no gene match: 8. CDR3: CASSTRTSWDEQFF. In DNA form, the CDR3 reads TGTGCCAGCAGCACTCGGACTAGCTGGGATGAGCAGTTCTTC.

The CDR3 DNA is TGTGCCAGCAGCTTAGCACAGGGTCATGGCTACACCTTC. Encoded protein: CASSLAQGHGYTF. The rearrangement uses TRBV11-2 and TRBJ1-2, with a weak D call TRBD1 (6 bases). CDR3 size: 13 residues. Per the germline V gene, CDR1 is SGHAT and CDR2 is FQNNGV. Trimming took off 1 base at V and 6 bases at J, with 9 bases between the two ends.

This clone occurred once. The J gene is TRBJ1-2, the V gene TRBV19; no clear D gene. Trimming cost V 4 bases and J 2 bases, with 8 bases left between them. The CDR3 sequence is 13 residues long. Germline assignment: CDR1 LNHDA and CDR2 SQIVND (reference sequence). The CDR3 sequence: CASSTGRNYGYTF. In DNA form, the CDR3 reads TGTGCCAGTAGTACTGGCCGCAACTATGGCTACACCTTC. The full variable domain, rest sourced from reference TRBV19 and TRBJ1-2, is DGGITQSPKYLFRKEGQNVTLSCEQNLNHDAMYWYRQDPGQGLRLIYYSQIVNDFQKGDIAEGYSVSREKKESFPLTVTSAQKNPTAFYLCASSTGRNYGYTFGSGTRLTVV.